Sequencing of this T cell receptor beta chain was carried out in a study of cytomegalovirus exposure and HLA in healthy donors. Regarding this clone: What it binds is unknown.

13 Jbeta primers and 60 Vbeta primers were used for the PCR. The repertoire was sequenced with immunoSEQ multiplex PCR; TCRdb's copy has only in-frame clones and lacks some. This sample carries 120,000 or so clones, 78% of them seen once, and the ten largest clones take about a tenth. Germline V gene sequence: CDR1 MNHNS, CDR2 SASEGT. The CDR3 contains 14 residues. The V gene end was trimmed by 6 bases and the J gene end by 2 bases; junction bases not matched to a gene: 7. Study conclusions and caveats: The majority of TCR sequences were rare, yet some public TCRs appeared in many donors. The authors later linked a missense DCLRE1C variant to TCR beta V- and J-gene trimming. There were 150 to 200 TCR beta chains listed as cytomegalovirus-associated.

The chain couples TRBV6-1 to TRBJ2-7; 7 bases are shared with TRBD1. The receptor's source is a man younger than 40 in good health and CMV-seropositive. The sequencing input was PBMCs. The CDR3 reads CASREPGQTYEQYF. Written as DNA, the CDR3 is TGTGCCAGCAGAGAACCGGGACAGACCTACGAGCAGTACTTC.